This TCR beta chain was sequenced in a study of human T cells and chemical hapten exposure. The overall study: From small differences in pooled library volume came most of the variation in per-sample TCR yields.

Germline-derived CDR1 and CDR2 are MGHRA and YSYEKL. With 0 bases removed from V and 0 bases from J, the gap between germline ends came to 15 bases. CDR3 length equals 18 residues. Time point reported: pre-sensitization, week 0. Treatment reported: therapeutic diphenylcyclopropenone sensitization with weekly scalp DPC. Blood sampling preceded each patch test application. In its sample, this clonotype was seen many times. TCRdb fed the RACE reads into MiXCR, producing one record per CDR3 protein. The repertoire holds roughly 38,000 distinct CDR3 sequences, with around 11% as singletons. This specimen consisted of whole blood, obtained in connection with sensitization to the hapten diphenylcyclopropenone (DPC). This chain links TRBV4-1 with TRBJ2-1, with D unclear. The clonotype comes from a woman aged 30 to 39 with alopecia areata. Some clones in this sample may be carry-over from other donors' samples. In DNA form, the CDR3 reads TGCGCCAGCAGCCAAGATGAGGAGAGGATTTACTCCTACAATGAGCAGTTCTTC. Translation gives CASSQDEERIYSYNEQFF.